One and the same sample provided the 27 T cell receptor beta chains below, sequenced in a study of shared clonotypes between healthy human individuals. TCRdb's copy holds only in-frame clones and misses some; the assay was immunoSEQ multiplex PCR. The repertoire holds 2,100,000 or so clones, with 90% to 97% as singletons. The sequencing input was naive CD4+ T cells sorted from blood. The subset is: CD45RA+ positively selected. The receptors shown here come from a man aged 18 to 35 in good health.

V usage is TRBV2 and J usage is TRBJ2-3, with D possibly matching TRBD2 (6 bases). The CDR3 length is 14 residues. Trimming cost V 6 bases and J 5 bases, with 15 bases left between them. Germline-derived CDR1 and CDR2 are SNHLY and FYNNEI. CDR3 nucleotides: TGTGCCAGCAGAAAGGGTGAGGGACTAGATACGCAGTATTTT. Translating gives CASRKGEGLDTQYF.

The chain recombines TRBV4-1 with TRBJ1-4; D might be TRBD1 (5 bases). Trimming took off 6 bases at V and 7 bases at J, with 12 bases between the two ends. The CDR3 extends over 13 amino acids. Germline V gene data show CDR1 as MGHRA and CDR2 as YSYEKL. Here the CDR3 DNA reads TGCGCCAGCAGTGGGACGGGGGTTGAAAAACTGTTTTTT. This translates into CASSGTGVEKLFF.

This chain joins TRBV4-1 and TRBJ2-7; 8 bases map to TRBD2. V lost 4 bases and J lost 0; bases outside the gene matches: 5. CDR1 and CDR2 (germline): MGHRA, YSYEKL. This CDR3 has 15 residues. The CDR3 DNA reads as TGCGCCAGCAGCCCCGGGGGGGGCAGCTCCTACGAGCAGTACTTC. Its protein is CASSPGGGSSYEQYF.

The J gene is TRBJ1-1, the V gene TRBV7-9; 8 bases line up with TRBD1. The CDR3 contains 14 residues. After removal of 3 bases from V and 4 bases from J, the junction contained 4 bases not matched to a gene. Looked up from germline, CDR1 is SEHNR and CDR2 is FQNEAQ (reference sequence). CDR3 in DNA: TGTGCCAGCAGCTTGAATACAGGGGGCACTGAAGCTTTCTTT. Translated: CASSLNTGGTEAFF. The variable domain in full, with the rest retrieved from reference TRBV7-9 and TRBJ1-1, is DTGVSQNPRHKITKRGQNVTFRCDPISEHNRLYWYRQTLGQGPEFLTYFQNEAQLEKSRLLSDRFSAERPKGSFSTLEIQRTEQGDSAMYLCASSLNTGGTEAFFGQGTRLTVV.

This chain joins TRBV7-2 and TRBJ1-5; unclear D gene. Germline loops: CDR1 SGHTA, CDR2 FQGNSA. The CDR3 extends over 14 amino acids. V shed 1 base and J shed 7 bases, with 11 bases lying between them. DNA of the CDR3: TGTGCCAGCAGCTTAGAATCGGTGTACCAGCCCCAGCATTTT. This codes for CASSLESVYQPQHF. The variable domain in full, completed from reference TRBV7-2 and TRBJ1-5, reads GAGVSQSPSNKVTEKGKDVELRCDPISGHTALYWYRQSLGQGLEFLIYFQGNSAPDKSGLPSDRFSAERTGGSVSTLTIQRTQQEDSAVYLCASSLESVYQPQHFGDGTRLSIL.

As DNA, the CDR3 is TGCGCCAGCGGGGAGTTGGGTTTCTCCTACGAGCAGTACTTC. Encoded protein: CASGELGFSYEQYF. The chain links TRBV5-1 to TRBJ2-7, with D perhaps TRBD2 (5 bases). CDR3 size: 14 residues. V lost 7 bases to trimming and J lost 0 bases, with 14 bases between them. Germline V gives CDR1 SGHRS, CDR2 YFSETQ.

This clone was seen more than once but under ten times. The V and J genes are TRBV9 and TRBJ2-7; the D call may be TRBD1 or TRBD2 (5 bases each). From germline, CDR1 is SGDLS and CDR2 YYNGEE. This CDR3 is built from 16 residues. Trimming took 2 bases from V and 3 from J, leaving 18 bases between them. The CDR3 DNA reads as TGTGCCAGCAGCGTGGGAGAGGGGCAGGGTCTCTACGAGCAGTACTTC. This encodes CASSVGEGQGLYEQYF.

The chain links TRBV18 to TRBJ1-6; no clear D. Trimming shortened V by 4 bases and J by 7 bases, and 11 bases separated the two germline ends. Germline CDR1 is KGHSH and CDR2 is LQKENI. This CDR3 has 14 residues. CDR3 protein: CASSLGDNNSPLHF. CDR3 bases: TGTGCCAGCTCACTCGGAGACAACAATTCACCCCTCCACTTT.

The rearrangement uses TRBV7-2 and TRBJ1-4, with TRBD1 matching over 7 bases. Trimming at V came to 4 bases and at J to 7 bases, leaving 9 bases not matched to a gene. The germline V gene has CDR1 SGHTA and CDR2 FQGNSA. The CDR3 has 15 residues. CDR3 DNA sequence: TGTGCCAGCAGCTCCAGACAGGGAGGGGGTGAAAAACTGTTTTTT. Translated: CASSSRQGGGEKLFF.

The rearrangement links TRBV27 to TRBJ2-7; tentatively, D is TRBD2 (6 bases). Trimming removed 0 bases at V and 3 bases at J, with 15 bases between. Germline CDR1 is MNHEY and CDR2 is SMNVEV (reference sequence). This CDR3 contains 16 residues. The CDR3 loop is CASSLSAGTGIYEQYF. The CDR3 DNA sequence: TGTGCCAGCAGTTTATCGGCCGGGACTGGGATCTACGAGCAGTACTTC.

The gene calls are TRBV6-1 and TRBJ2-5; 11 bases fit TRBD2. Germline V gives CDR1 MNHNS, CDR2 SASEGT. The CDR3 totals 14 residues. V lost 5 bases to trimming and J lost 4 bases; unmatched junction nucleotides: 3. The CDR3: CASSSGTSGETQYF. The CDR3 DNA reads TGTGCCAGCAGTAGCGGGACTAGCGGAGAGACCCAGTACTTC.

The rearrangement uses TRBV10-3 and TRBJ2-4, with D tentatively TRBD1 (6 bases). The CDR3 is made up of 16 amino acids. Germline V gives CDR1 ENHRY, CDR2 SYGVKD. Trimming pared 2 bases from V and 0 bases from J, leaving 11 bases between. CDR3 sequence: CAISEGGLIAKNIQYF. The CDR3 coding sequence is TGTGCCATCAGTGAGGGGGGCCTTATAGCCAAAAACATTCAGTACTTC.

This chain uses TRBV7-2 with TRBJ2-7; unclear D gene. The ends were cut back, 0 bases at V and 0 bases at J, with 6 bases in the middle. The CDR3 length is 14 residues. Germline loops: CDR1 SGHTA, CDR2 FQGNSA. The DNA for the CDR3 is TGTGCCAGCAGCTTAGCTCCAGCCTCCTACGAGCAGTACTTC. Protein sequence: CASSLAPASYEQYF.

The genes are TRBV9 and TRBJ1-6, with D possibly TRBD1 on 5 matching bases. Germline CDR1 and CDR2: SGDLS and YYNGEE. This CDR3 region has 18 residues. Trimming removed 0 bases from V and 0 bases from J, with 13 bases in between. CDR3 amino acids: CASSVDTGGSSYNSPLHF. Here the CDR3 DNA reads TGTGCCAGCAGCGTAGACACGGGGGGGAGCTCCTATAATTCACCCCTCCACTTT.

This chain links TRBV5-1 with TRBJ1-3; tentatively, D is TRBD1 (6 bases). The CDR3 covers 15 residues. The germline V gene has CDR1 SGHRS and CDR2 YFSETQ. The V end was cut by 4 bases, the J end by 1 base, with 12 bases between. The CDR3 reads CASSPAGESGNTIYF. Written as DNA, the CDR3 is TGCGCCAGCAGCCCCGCAGGGGAGTCTGGAAACACCATATATTTT.

J is TRBJ2-7 and V is TRBV10-3, with 9 bases aligning to TRBD1. This CDR3 has 12 residues. From germline, CDR1 is ENHRY and CDR2 SYGVKD. V dropped 11 bases and J dropped 3; count of bases not matched to a gene: 5. The CDR3 protein is CASRQGVYEQYF. The DNA of the CDR3 is TGTGCCTCCCGACAGGGGGTCTACGAGCAGTACTTC.

The chain links TRBV2 to TRBJ2-5, with D uncertain. CDR1 and CDR2 from the germline V gene are SNHLY and FYNNEI. V dropped 4 bases and J dropped 1 base, with 10 bases sitting between them. This CDR3 spans 14 amino acids. The CDR3 loop reads CASSALLAQETQYF. CDR3 DNA sequence: TGTGCCAGCAGTGCCCTCCTCGCCCAAGAGACCCAGTACTTC.

The V gene is TRBV7-6, the J gene TRBJ2-1; D might be TRBD2 (6 bases). The CDR3 covers 19 residues. V shed 1 base and J shed 4 bases, with 23 bases lying between them. CDR1 is SGHVS and CDR2 is FNYEAQ in the germline V gene. In DNA, the CDR3 is TGTGCCAGCAGCTTAGTGGCCGGTGGGGGGAGCCAATCTTACAATGAGCAGTTCTTC. Its translation: CASSLVAGGGSQSYNEQFF.

V and J are TRBV7-2 and TRBJ1-1; D might be TRBD1 (5 bases). V was shortened by 2 bases and J by 1 base, with 11 bases between the two germline ends. This CDR3 has 15 amino acids. Germline-derived CDR1 and CDR2 are SGHTA and FQGNSA. This CDR3 is CASSLRGDWNTEAFF. CDR3 nucleotides: TGTGCCAGCAGCTTAAGGGGAGACTGGAACACTGAAGCTTTCTTT.

The chain couples TRBV5-1 to TRBJ2-3; 8 nucleotides line up with TRBD2. This CDR3 contains 15 residues. V dropped 5 bases and J dropped 4; count of bases not matched to a gene: 9. CDR1 is SGHRS, CDR2 YFSETQ, per germline. CDR3: CASRAGLVNSDTQYF. The CDR3 nucleotides read TGCGCCAGCAGAGCGGGACTAGTTAACTCAGATACGCAGTATTTT.

A word on this clone: Other DNA sequences from this sample encode an identical CDR3 as well. The gene calls are TRBV28 and TRBJ2-7; 9 bases are a match to TRBD1. This CDR3 spans 15 amino acids. CDR1 is MDHEN, CDR2 SYDVKM, per germline. With V trimmed by 3 bases and J by 1 base, 4 bases remained unmatched. The CDR3 spells CASSFGDRVSYEQYF. The DNA of the CDR3 is TGTGCCAGCAGTTTTGGGGACAGGGTTTCCTACGAGCAGTACTTC. The variable domain in full, with the rest retrieved from reference TRBV28 and TRBJ2-7, is DVKVTQSSRYLVKRTGEKVFLECVQDMDHENMFWYRQDPGLGLRLIYFSYDVKMKEKGDIPEGYSVSREKKERFSLILESASTNQTSMYLCASSFGDRVSYEQYFGPGTRLTVT.

The V and J genes are TRBV19 and TRBJ2-7; 14 nucleotides agree with TRBD2. V lost 7 bases to trimming and J lost 4 bases; unmatched junction nucleotides: 9. The CDR3 spans 16 residues. Germline V lookup: CDR1 LNHDA, CDR2 SQIVND (reference sequence). CDR3 protein: CASTPSRTSGGYEQYF. CDR3 DNA: TGTGCCAGTACCCCATCTAGGACTAGCGGGGGGTACGAGCAGTACTTC.

J is TRBJ2-3 and V is TRBV5-4; D is tentatively TRBD1 or TRBD2 (5 bases each). CDR1 is SGHNT and CDR2 is YYREEE in the germline V gene (reference sequence). V was shortened by 4 bases and J by 2 bases, with 11 bases between the two germline ends. The CDR3 is 14 amino acids. CDR3 amino acids: CASSPGPDTDTQYF. In DNA form, the CDR3 reads TGTGCCAGCAGCCCGGGACCAGACACAGATACGCAGTATTTT.

This clone was picked up one time. The rearrangement uses TRBV18 and TRBJ1-2, with TRBD1 matching over 9 bases. There are 14 residues in the CDR3. V lost 1 base to trimming and J lost 6 bases; unmatched junction nucleotides: 3. Germline V gene lookup returns CDR1 KGHSH and CDR2 LQKENI. CDR3 in DNA: TGTGCCAGCTCACCACGGGACAGGGAGGATGGCTACACCTTC. This codes for CASSPRDREDGYTF.

The gene calls are TRBV5-5 and TRBJ2-2; no firm D call. The CDR3 length is 12 residues. The germline gives CDR1 SGHKS, CDR2 YYEKEE (reference sequence). Trimming removed 3 bases from V and 0 bases from J, with 0 bases in between. CDR3 protein: CASSSNTGELFF. The CDR3, as DNA: TGTGCCAGCAGCTCGAACACCGGGGAGCTGTTTTTT.

This sequence joins TRBV29-1 and TRBJ2-1; no clear D. V dropped 4 bases and J dropped 2 bases, with 9 bases sitting between them. The length of the CDR3 is 13 residues. Germline CDR1 and CDR2: SQVTM and ANQGSEA. The chain's CDR3 is CSVVRTTYNEQFF. The CDR3 DNA follows: TGCAGCGTTGTCAGAACTACCTACAATGAGCAGTTCTTC.

To note about this clone: Other DNA sequences from this sample encode an identical CDR3 as well. The chain joins TRBV6-6 to TRBJ1-2; no definite D call. CDR3 length equals 13 residues. Germline-derived CDR1 and CDR2 are MNHNY and SVGAGI (reference sequence). The V gene lost 2 bases and the J gene lost 3 bases, with 7 bases spanning the gap. The CDR3 sequence: CASSYGRDYGYTF. The CDR3 region has the DNA TGTGCCAGCAGTTACGGGCGGGACTATGGCTACACCTTC.